This passage covers 14 T cell receptor beta chains from one sample sequenced in a study of blood T cell repertoires in COVID-19. The table came from immunoSEQ multiplex PCR; TCRdb's copy has only in-frame clones and leaves some out. The table shows 350,000 or so clones, with 92% occurring only once. Sequenced sample: PBMCs or T cells enriched from blood (not recorded which). The receptor set was obtained from a young woman who had recovered from COVID-19.

This clone was counted between two and nine times. The J gene is TRBJ2-1, the V gene TRBV7-3; D is perhaps TRBD2 (6 bases). Trimming stripped 6 bases from V and 4 bases from J, with 19 bases between. The CDR3 length is 16 residues. Germline loops: CDR1 SGHTA, CDR2 FQGTGA. DNA of the CDR3: TGTGCCAGCAGTCCCGGAGGGAGCGGCCCTTACAATGAGCAGTTCTTC. It specifies CASSPGGSGPYNEQFF.

The rearrangement joins TRBV5-8 to TRBJ1-6; D is perhaps TRBD1 (5 bases). The CDR3 sequence is 16 residues long. Germline V gene data show CDR1 as SGHTS and CDR2 as YDEGEE. The ends were cut back, 4 bases at V and 5 bases at J, with 16 bases in the middle. CDR3 nucleotide sequence: TGTGCCAGCAGCGGGGCTGGGGGGTCCAATAATTCACCCCTCCACTTT. This encodes CASSGAGGSNNSPLHF.

V is TRBV28 and J is TRBJ1-2; tentatively, D is TRBD1 (6 bases). V dropped 5 bases and J dropped 0 bases, with 13 bases sitting between them. The CDR3 extends over 15 amino acids. Germline CDR1 MDHEN, CDR2 SYDVKM. CDR3 nucleotide sequence: TGTGCCAGCAGTGAAAGACAGGTCACTAACTATGGCTACACCTTC. Amino acids: CASSERQVTNYGYTF.

For this clone: The sample carries other DNA sequences with the same CDR3. Here the CDR3 reads CAWSVQGNSPLHF. The CDR3 DNA follows: TGTGCCTGGAGTGTACAGGGAAATTCACCCCTCCACTTT. V and J are TRBV30 and TRBJ1-6, with D possibly TRBD1 on 6 matching bases. Looked up from germline, CDR1 is GTSNPN and CDR2 is SVGIG (reference sequence). With 0 bases removed from V and 7 bases from J, the gap between germline ends came to 7 bases. The CDR3 totals 13 residues.

The chain carries TRBV9 and TRBJ1-2; tentative D call: TRBD1 (5 bases). V lost 0 bases and J lost 2, with 17 bases in between. Germline CDR1 and CDR2: SGDLS and YYNGEE. This CDR3 spans 17 amino acids. In nucleotides, the CDR3 is TGTGCCAGCAGCGTAGCTACCGGGGGGACCCTAAACTATGGCTACACCTTC. This gives the protein CASSVATGGTLNYGYTF. The variable domain in full, completed from reference TRBV9 and TRBJ1-2, reads DSGVTQTPKHLITATGQRVTLRCSPRSGDLSVYWYQQSLDQGLQFLIQYYNGEERAKGNILERFSAQQFPDLHSELNLSSLELGDSALYFCASSVATGGTLNYGYTFGSGTRLTVV.

The V call is TRBV18, the J call TRBJ1-5; D gene ambiguous. V lost 3 bases to trimming and J lost 3 bases, with 9 bases between them. This CDR3 has 14 amino acids. Germline V gene data show CDR1 as KGHSH and CDR2 as LQKENI. Here the CDR3 DNA reads TGTGCCAGCTCACCGAGGGAGCTCAATCAGCCCCAGCATTTT. Its translation: CASSPRELNQPQHF. Variable domain in full (rest from reference TRBV18 and TRBJ1-5): NAGVMQNPRHLVRRRGQEARLRCSPMKGHSHVYWYRQLPEEGLKFMVYLQKENIIDESGMPKERFSAEFPKEGPSILRIQQVVRGDSAAYFCASSPRELNQPQHFGDGTRLSIL.

Only a few counts were recorded for this clone. The V gene is TRBV4-3, the J gene TRBJ1-3; TRBD1 matches at 9 bases. The CDR3 sequence is 16 residues long. J lost 2 bases, V lost 6 bases, and 8 bases had no gene match. Germline CDR1 LGHNA, CDR2 YSLEER. The CDR3 loop reads CASSPGTGKAGNTIYF. CDR3 DNA: TGCGCCAGCAGTCCCGGGACAGGGAAGGCTGGAAACACCATATATTTT.

The chain couples TRBV12-3 or TRBV12-4 to TRBJ1-1; D ambiguous. This CDR3 has 13 residues. V was cut by 8 bases and J by 6 bases, with 16 bases left in between. CDR3: CASFISTFAEAFF. The CDR3 nucleotides are TGTGCCAGCTTCATCTCGACATTCGCTGAAGCTTTCTTT.

The chain is built from TRBV10-1 and TRBJ1-5; tentatively, D is TRBD1 (6 bases). The germline CDR1 and CDR2 sequences are WNHNN and SYGVQD (reference sequence). V was pared by 8 bases and J by 11 bases, with 19 bases between. There are 13 residues in the CDR3. The CDR3 DNA follows: TGCGCCAGCGAGCAGGGGTTATCGATCGCCCAGCATTTT. Residues: CASEQGLSIAQHF.

J is TRBJ1-2 and V is TRBV19; TRBD1 matches at 8 bases. Germline V gene sequence: CDR1 LNHDA, CDR2 SQIVND (reference sequence). The CDR3 runs to 14 residues. V dropped 7 bases and J dropped 4; count of bases not matched to a gene: 8. In nucleotides, the CDR3 is TGTGCCAGTACCCCGTCCCAGGGGGCCTATGGCTACACCTTC. Translating gives CASTPSQGAYGYTF.

The rearrangement uses TRBV6-1 and TRBJ1-4, with D possibly TRBD1 on 5 matching bases. This CDR3 contains 16 residues. In germline, CDR1 is MNHNS, CDR2 SASEGT. V was pared by 1 base and J by 2 bases, with 11 bases between. CDR3 protein: CASSEEGLLTNEKLFF. CDR3 coding DNA: TGTGCCAGCAGTGAAGAGGGGTTACTTACTAATGAAAAACTGTTTTTT.

The chain recombines TRBV27 with TRBJ2-1; 12 positions agree with TRBD2. The CDR3 contains 15 residues. Germline V lookup: CDR1 MNHEY, CDR2 SMNVEV (reference sequence). With 7 bases clipped from V and 6 bases from J, the junction kept 7 bases outside the gene matches. CDR3 sequence: CASNLAGGPGNEQFF. CDR3 in DNA: TGTGCCAGCAATCTAGCGGGAGGGCCTGGCAATGAGCAGTTCTTC.

The genes are TRBV18 and TRBJ2-3; no firm D call. Trimming removed 1 base at V and 6 bases at J, with 14 bases between. The CDR3 sequence is 15 residues long. CDR1 and CDR2 from the germline V gene are KGHSH and LQKENI. The CDR3 region is CASSPLDIVLDTQYF. CDR3 DNA sequence: TGTGCCAGCTCACCACTCGATATAGTCCTGGATACGCAGTATTTT.

The J gene is TRBJ1-6, the V gene TRBV28, with 11 bases matching TRBD1. V was pared by 6 bases and J by 14 bases, with 12 bases of the junction left unmatched. This CDR3 is built from 15 residues. CDR1 is MDHEN and CDR2 is SYDVKM in the germline V gene. The chain's CDR3 is CASRQPGQGVGALHF. In nucleotides, the CDR3 is TGTGCCAGCAGGCAACCGGGACAGGGGGTTGGGGCCCTCCACTTT. The full variable domain, rest sourced from reference TRBV28 and TRBJ1-6, is DVKVTQSSRYLVKRTGEKVFLECVQDMDHENMFWYRQDPGLGLRLIYFSYDVKMKEKGDIPEGYSVSREKKERFSLILESASTNQTSMYLCASRQPGQGVGALHFGNGTRLTVT.